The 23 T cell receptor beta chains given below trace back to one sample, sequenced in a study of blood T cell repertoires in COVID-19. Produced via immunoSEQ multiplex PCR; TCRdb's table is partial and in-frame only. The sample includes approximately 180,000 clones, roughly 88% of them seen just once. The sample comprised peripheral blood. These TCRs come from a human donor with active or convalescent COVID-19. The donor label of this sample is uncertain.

CDR3 bases: TGTGCCAGCAGCCCGAGCATACAAGAGACCCAGTACTTC. It specifies CASSPSIQETQYF. V usage is TRBV3-1 (or the pseudogene TRBV3-2) and J usage is TRBJ2-5; no firm D call. Germline V gives CDR1 LGHDT, CDR2 YNNKEL (reference sequence). The V and J ends lost 4 bases and 2 bases respectively, with 8 bases between them. The CDR3 sequence is 13 residues long.

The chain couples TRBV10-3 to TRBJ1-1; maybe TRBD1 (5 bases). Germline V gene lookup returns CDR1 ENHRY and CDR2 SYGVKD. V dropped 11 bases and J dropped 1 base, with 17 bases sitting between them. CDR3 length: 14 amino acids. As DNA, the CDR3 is TGTGCCGCACGGATTTTAGGGGAGAACACTGAAGCTTTCTTT. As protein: CAARILGENTEAFF.

CDR3 amino acids: CASTAGGTWAGANVLTF. The CDR3 region has the DNA TGCGCCAGCACTGCAGGGGGGACTTGGGCTGGGGCCAACGTCCTGACTTTC. The gene calls are TRBV5-1 and TRBJ2-6, with D tentatively TRBD1 (7 bases). Germline values: CDR1 SGHRS, CDR2 YFSETQ. The CDR3 sequence is 17 residues long. V lost 6 bases and J 2 bases, leaving 18 bases between the germline ends.

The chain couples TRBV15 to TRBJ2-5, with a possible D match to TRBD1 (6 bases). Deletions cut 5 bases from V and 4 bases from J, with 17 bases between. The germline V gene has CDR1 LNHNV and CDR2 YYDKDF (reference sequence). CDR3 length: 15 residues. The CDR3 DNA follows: TGTGCCACCAGCTCCGCCCCAGGGGTCGGAGAGACCCAGTACTTC. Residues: CATSSAPGVGETQYF.

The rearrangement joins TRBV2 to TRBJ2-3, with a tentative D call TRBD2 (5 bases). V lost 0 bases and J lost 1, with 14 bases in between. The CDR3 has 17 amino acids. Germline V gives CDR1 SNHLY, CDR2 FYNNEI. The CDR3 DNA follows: TGTGCCAGCAGTGAAGCGGAGGAGGCTTCGGGCACAGATACGCAGTATTTT. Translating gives CASSEAEEASGTDTQYF.

CDR3 protein: CASSLGGTGVNTEAFF. CDR3 nucleotide sequence: TGTGCCAGCAGCTTGGGGGGAACAGGGGTGAACACTGAAGCTTTCTTT. V gene TRBV5-4 combines with J gene TRBJ1-1, with 7 bases that match TRBD1. The CDR3 is 16 amino acids. Germline V gene data show CDR1 as SGHNT and CDR2 as YYREEE (reference sequence). The J segment lost 0 bases and the V segment lost 0 bases, leaving 5 bases of the junction unmatched.

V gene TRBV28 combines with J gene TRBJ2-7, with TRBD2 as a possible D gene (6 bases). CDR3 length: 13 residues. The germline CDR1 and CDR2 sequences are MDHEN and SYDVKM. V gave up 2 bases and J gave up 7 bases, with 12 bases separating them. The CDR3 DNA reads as TGTGCCAGCAGTTTAGGGGGAGGTCGGGAGCAGTACTTC. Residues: CASSLGGGREQYF.

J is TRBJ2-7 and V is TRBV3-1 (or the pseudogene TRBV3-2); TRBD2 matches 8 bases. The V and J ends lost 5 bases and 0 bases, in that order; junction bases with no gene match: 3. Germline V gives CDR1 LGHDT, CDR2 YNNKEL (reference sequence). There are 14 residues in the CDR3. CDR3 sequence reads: CASSYGGASYEQYF. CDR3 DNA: TGTGCCAGCAGCTACGGGGGGGCCTCCTACGAGCAGTACTTC.

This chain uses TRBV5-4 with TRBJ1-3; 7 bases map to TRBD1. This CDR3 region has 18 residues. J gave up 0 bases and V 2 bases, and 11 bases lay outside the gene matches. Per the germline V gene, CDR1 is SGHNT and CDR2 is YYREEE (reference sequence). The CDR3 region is CASSFKGQVGPSGNTIYF. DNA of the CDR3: TGTGCCAGCAGCTTCAAAGGACAGGTTGGACCCTCTGGAAACACCATATATTTT.

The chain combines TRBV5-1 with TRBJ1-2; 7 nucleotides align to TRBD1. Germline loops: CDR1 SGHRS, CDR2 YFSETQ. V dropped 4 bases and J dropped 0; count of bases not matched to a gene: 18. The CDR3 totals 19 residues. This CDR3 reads CASSAGTAGSPTPNYGYTF. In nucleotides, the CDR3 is TGCGCCAGCAGCGCCGGGACAGCTGGGTCTCCCACCCCTAACTATGGCTACACCTTC.

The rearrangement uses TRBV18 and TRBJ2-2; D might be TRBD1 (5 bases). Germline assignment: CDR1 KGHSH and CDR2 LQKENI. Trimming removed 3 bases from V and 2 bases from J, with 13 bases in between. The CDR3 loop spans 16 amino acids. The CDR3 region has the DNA TGTGCCAGCTCACCGCCGGTGGGGCCAAACACCGGGGAGCTGTTTTTT. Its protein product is CASSPPVGPNTGELFF.

CDR3 amino acids: CASRGRDRDSGPQHF. The DNA of the CDR3 is TGTGCCAGCAGAGGGAGGGACCGCGACTCGGGGCCCCAGCATTTT. The V call is TRBV6-6, the J call TRBJ1-5; D may be TRBD1 (5 bases). The ends were cut back, 6 bases at V and 9 bases at J, with 21 bases in the middle. Germline V lookup: CDR1 MNHNY, CDR2 SVGAGI (reference sequence). The CDR3 has 15 residues.

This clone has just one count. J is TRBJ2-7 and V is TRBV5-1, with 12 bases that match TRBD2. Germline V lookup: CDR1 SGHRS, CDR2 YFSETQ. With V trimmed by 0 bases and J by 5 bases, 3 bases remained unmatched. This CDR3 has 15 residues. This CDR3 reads CASSLATSGRNEQYF. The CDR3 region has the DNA TGCGCCAGCAGCTTGGCTACTAGCGGGAGGAACGAGCAGTACTTC.

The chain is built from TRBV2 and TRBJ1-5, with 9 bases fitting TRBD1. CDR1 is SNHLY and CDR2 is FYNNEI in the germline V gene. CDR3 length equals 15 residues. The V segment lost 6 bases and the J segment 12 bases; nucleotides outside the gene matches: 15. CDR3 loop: CASSSGQGRVSSQHF. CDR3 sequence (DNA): TGTGCCAGCAGCTCGGGACAGGGCCGGGTTTCTAGCCAGCATTTT.

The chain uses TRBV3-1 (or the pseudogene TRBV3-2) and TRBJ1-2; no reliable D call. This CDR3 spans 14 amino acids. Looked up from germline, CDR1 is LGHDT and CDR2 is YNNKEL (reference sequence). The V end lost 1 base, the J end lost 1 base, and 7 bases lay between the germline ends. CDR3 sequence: CASSQAHGNYGYTF. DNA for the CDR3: TGTGCCAGCAGCCAAGCCCACGGTAACTATGGCTACACCTTC.

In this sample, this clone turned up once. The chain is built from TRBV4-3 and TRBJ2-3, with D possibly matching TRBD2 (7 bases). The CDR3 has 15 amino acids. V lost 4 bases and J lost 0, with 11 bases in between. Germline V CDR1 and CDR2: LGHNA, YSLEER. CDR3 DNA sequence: TGCGCCAGCAGCCGTCGGGGGGCCAGCACAGATACGCAGTATTTT. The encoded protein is CASSRRGASTDTQYF.

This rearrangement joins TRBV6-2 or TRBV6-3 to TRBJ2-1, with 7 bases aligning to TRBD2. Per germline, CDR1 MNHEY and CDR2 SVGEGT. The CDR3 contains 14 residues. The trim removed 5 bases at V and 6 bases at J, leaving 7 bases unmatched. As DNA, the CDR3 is TGTGCCAGCAGTATGGCGGGAGTGGTCAATGAGCAGTTCTTC. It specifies CASSMAGVVNEQFF.

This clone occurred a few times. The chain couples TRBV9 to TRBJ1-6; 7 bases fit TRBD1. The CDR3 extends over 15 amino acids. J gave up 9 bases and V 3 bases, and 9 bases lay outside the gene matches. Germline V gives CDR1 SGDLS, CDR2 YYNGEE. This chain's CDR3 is CASSASQGPPSPLHF. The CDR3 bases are TGTGCCAGCAGCGCCTCACAGGGGCCCCCTTCACCCCTCCACTTT. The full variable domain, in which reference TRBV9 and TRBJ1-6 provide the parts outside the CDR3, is DSGVTQTPKHLITATGQRVTLRCSPRSGDLSVYWYQQSLDQGLQFLIQYYNGEERAKGNILERFSAQQFPDLHSELNLSSLELGDSALYFCASSASQGPPSPLHFGNGTRLTVT.

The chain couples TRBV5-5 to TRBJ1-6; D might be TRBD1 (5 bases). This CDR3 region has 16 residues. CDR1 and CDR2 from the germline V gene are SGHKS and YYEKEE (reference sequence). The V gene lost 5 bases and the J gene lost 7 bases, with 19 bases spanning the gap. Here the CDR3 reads CASRFVGPGSNSPLHF. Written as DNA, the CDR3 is TGTGCCAGCAGATTTGTGGGGCCGGGTTCGAATTCACCCCTCCACTTT. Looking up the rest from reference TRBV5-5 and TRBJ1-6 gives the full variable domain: DAGVTQSPTHLIKTRGQQVTLRCSPISGHKSVSWYQQVLGQGPQFIFQYYEKEERGRGNFPDRFSARQFPNYSSELNVNALLLGDSALYLCASRFVGPGSNSPLHFGNGTRLTVT.

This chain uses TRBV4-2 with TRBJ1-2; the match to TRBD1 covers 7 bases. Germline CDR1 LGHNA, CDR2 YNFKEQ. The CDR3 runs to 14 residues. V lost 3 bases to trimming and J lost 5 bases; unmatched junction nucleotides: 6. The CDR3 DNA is TGTGCCAGCAGCCAGGGACAGCCCGGATATGGCTACACCTTC. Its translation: CASSQGQPGYGYTF.

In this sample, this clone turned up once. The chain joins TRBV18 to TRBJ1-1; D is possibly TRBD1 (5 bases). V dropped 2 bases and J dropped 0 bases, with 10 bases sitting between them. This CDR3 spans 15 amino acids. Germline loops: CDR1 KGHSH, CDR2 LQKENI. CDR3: CASSPTTEMNTEAFF. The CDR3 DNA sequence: TGTGCCAGCTCACCAACGACAGAGATGAACACTGAAGCTTTCTTT.

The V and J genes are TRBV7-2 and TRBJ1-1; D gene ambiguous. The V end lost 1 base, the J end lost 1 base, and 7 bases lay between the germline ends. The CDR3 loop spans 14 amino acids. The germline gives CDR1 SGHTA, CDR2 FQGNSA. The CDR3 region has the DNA TGTGCCAGCAGCTTAGTTCGGGGGAACACTGAAGCTTTCTTT. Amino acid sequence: CASSLVRGNTEAFF.

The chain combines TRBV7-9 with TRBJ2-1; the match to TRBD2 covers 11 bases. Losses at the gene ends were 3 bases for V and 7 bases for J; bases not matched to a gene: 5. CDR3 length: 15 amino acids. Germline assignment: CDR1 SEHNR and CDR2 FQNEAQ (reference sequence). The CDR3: CASSFASGRLNEQFF. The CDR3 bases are TGTGCCAGCAGCTTCGCTAGCGGGAGGTTGAATGAGCAGTTCTTC.